This TCR beta chain was profiled in a study of technical replicates of blood from a few donors. The repertoire was sequenced with immunoSEQ multiplex PCR; TCRdb's copy has only in-frame clones and lacks some. The sample consists of tens of thousands of clones, just over 95% of them appearing once. The clonotype originates from a human donor in good health. What was sequenced was T cells isolated from PBMCs.

DNA of the CDR3: TGCGCCAGCAGCCAACGGACTAGCGGTCAGTACCAAGAGACCCAGTACTTC. Translating gives CASSQRTSGQYQETQYF. This rearrangement joins TRBV4-1 to TRBJ2-5, with 10 bases lining up with TRBD2. The CDR3 runs 17 residues. Germline trimming cut 2 bases from V and 0 bases from J; bases unmatched to any gene: 6. Germline values: CDR1 MGHRA, CDR2 YSYEKL.